This is a list of T cell receptor beta chains from one sample in a study of blood T cell repertoires in COVID-19. The repertoire was sequenced with immunoSEQ multiplex PCR; TCRdb's copy has only in-frame clones and lacks some. The sample holds some 180,000 clones; around 83% are singletons and the top ten take around 14%. The sequenced sample consisted of peripheral blood. These receptors were collected from a human donor in a cohort sampled during active COVID-19. Each CDR3 is given with its conserved first and last residue. D genes are given only for firm matches. Not every row has a clone size; where given, it reads once, few, many or a size class.

V gene	clone size	J gene	D gene	CDR3 DNA	CDR3 protein
TRBV5-5	-	TRBJ1-3	TRBD1	TGTGCCAGCGTAGACAGGGGCTCTGGAAACACCATATATTTT	CASVDRGSGNTIYF
TRBV7-2	-	TRBJ1-5	-	TGTGCCAGCAGCCCGACAGTGGGCAATCAGCCCCAGCATTTT	CASSPTVGNQPQHF
TRBV5-6	-	TRBJ1-2	TRBD1	TGTGCCAGCAGCCAAGGGACAGGGGGGTTTGGCTACACCTTC	CASSQGTGGFGYTF
TRBV7-2	-	TRBJ2-1	TRBD2	TGTGCCAGCAGCGGACTAGCGGGAGCTTACAATGAGCAGTTCTTC	CASSGLAGAYNEQFF
TRBV2	-	TRBJ2-7	TRBD2	TGTGCCAGCAGTGAGACTAGCGGGAGTCACTACGAGCAGTACTTC	CASSETSGSHYEQYF
TRBV6-1	-	TRBJ2-7	-	TGTGCCAGCAGTGAGGGCCTCTCCTACGAGCAGTACTTC	CASSEGLSYEQYF
TRBV2	-	TRBJ2-2	TRBD1	TGTGCCAGCATTCGGGACAGGGGCACCGGGGAGCTGTTTTTT	CASIRDRGTGELFF
TRBV6-5	-	TRBJ2-5	-	TGTGCCAGCAGCCCAGGGGGGCCGACCCAGTACTTC	CASSPGGPTQYF
TRBV3-1/TRBV3-2	-	TRBJ2-1	-	TGTGCCAGCAGCCGAGAGGGGACTTACTACAATGAGCAGTTCTTC	CASSREGTYYNEQFF
TRBV7-8	-	TRBJ2-7	-	TGTGCCAGCAGCTTAGAGGGCAGGGGCTACGAGCAGTACTTC	CASSLEGRGYEQYF
TRBV10-1	once	TRBJ2-7	-	TGCGCCAGCAGCGGCGGGACGGGCGAGCAGTACTTC	CASSGGTGEQYF
TRBV19	once	TRBJ1-5	-	TGTGCCAGTAGTATGCAGGCTGATTTCCAGCCCCAGCATTTT	CASSMQADFQPQHF
TRBV5-1	once	TRBJ2-7	-	TGCGCCAGCAGCTTGGGTCAGGCCTCCTACGAGCAGTACTTC	CASSLGQASYEQYF
TRBV14	-	TRBJ1-6	TRBD1	TGTGCCAGCAACGCAGGGGGAAATTCACCCCTCCACTTT	CASNAGGNSPLHF
TRBV7-9	-	TRBJ1-1	-	TGTGCCAGCAGCCATGACACTGAAGCTTTCTTT	CASSHDTEAFF
TRBV5-8	-	TRBJ2-7	TRBD2	TGTGCCAGCAGGAGGACTAGCGGGAGCTACGAGCAGTACTTC	CASRRTSGSYEQYF
TRBV10-1	-	TRBJ2-1	TRBD2	TGCGCCAGCAGTCCCCGGACTAGCGGGAATCGAGATGAGCAGTTCTTC	CASSPRTSGNRDEQFF
TRBV19	-	TRBJ1-5	-	TGTGCCAGTACCCAGGATGTTCCGAAGAATAGCAATCAGCCCCAGCATTTT	CASTQDVPKNSNQPQHF